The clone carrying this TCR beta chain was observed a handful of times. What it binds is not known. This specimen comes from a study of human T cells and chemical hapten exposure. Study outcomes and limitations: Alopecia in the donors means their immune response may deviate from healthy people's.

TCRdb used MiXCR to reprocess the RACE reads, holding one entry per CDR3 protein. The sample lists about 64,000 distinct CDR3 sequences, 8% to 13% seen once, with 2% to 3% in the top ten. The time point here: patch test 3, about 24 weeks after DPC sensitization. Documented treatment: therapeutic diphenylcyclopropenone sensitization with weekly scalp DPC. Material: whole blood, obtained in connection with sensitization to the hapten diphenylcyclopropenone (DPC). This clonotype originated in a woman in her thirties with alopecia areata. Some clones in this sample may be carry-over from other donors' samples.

CDR3 sequence: CASSFRDRGFSEQFF. The CDR3 nucleotides are TGTGCCAGCAGCTTCCGGGACAGGGGGTTCAGTGAGCAGTTCTTC. This chain links TRBV7-2 with TRBJ2-1, with 11 bases identical to TRBD1. The germline gives CDR1 SGHTA, CDR2 FQGNSA. V gave up 3 bases and J gave up 9 bases; unmatched junction bases: 7. The CDR3 loop spans 15 amino acids.